This T cell receptor beta chain was recovered during a study of cytomegalovirus exposure and HLA in healthy donors. Study-wide points: While the bulk of TCR sequences proved rare, some public TCRs turned up in many donors. Data from an earlier analysis indicated that most TCR beta V segments were productive either about 87% or about 30% of the time. Cytomegalovirus association was listed for 150 to 200 TCR beta chains. By a later analysis, the bulk of CMV-associated TCR beta chains appeared HLA-restricted.

The PCR used 60 Vbeta and 13 Jbeta primers. Measured with immunoSEQ multiplex PCR; TCRdb has only the in-frame clones, and not every one. The sample lists over 80,000 clones, 75% to 80% occurring once. This CDR3 spans 13 amino acids. The germline gives CDR1 SSHAT, CDR2 FNYEAQ (reference sequence). Comment on this clone: Its matching antigen is unknown.

The sample taken for sequencing was PBMCs. V and J are TRBV7-7 and TRBJ2-3, with TRBD1 identical over 8 bases. The source of this sequence is a female donor in good health and CMV-seronegative. CDR3 sequence (DNA): TGTGCTATCTGGGACAGGCGCACAGATACGCAGTATTTT. Its translation: CAIWDRRTDTQYF.